This TCR beta chain was identified during a study of neurological immune-mediated disorders. In germline, CDR1 is SGHDT, CDR2 YYEEEE. The CDR3 has 15 residues. The V end lost 0 bases, the J end lost 3 bases, and 9 bases lay between the germline ends. At least ten counts were recorded for this clonotype. Its antigen is as yet unknown. TCRdb re-called the 5' RACE reads through MiXCR, storing one row per CDR3 protein. The sample includes about 35,000 distinct CDR3 sequences, roughly 3.8% seen only once; the top ten take less than 2.5%. General study findings and limits: When repertoires were grouped phylogenetically, those of 18 of 34 multiple sclerosis patients fell into one related-CDR3 cluster, a possible signature. Private repertoires in all groups were suggested by the finding that expanded clones across subjects shared no CDR3 amino acid sequences.

The genes are TRBV5-6 and TRBJ2-2, with D unclear. Sequenced material: PBMCs. The sequence came from a man aged 25 to 40 with multiple sclerosis. CDR3 nucleotides: TGTGCCAGCAGCTTGGTTCAAGGAGACACCGGGGAGCTGTTTTTT. Its protein is CASSLVQGDTGELFF.